The 5 T cell receptor beta chains presented below share a single source sample, sequenced in a study of neurological immune-mediated disorders. TCRdb reprocessed the 5' RACE reads via MiXCR and lists one record per CDR3 protein. The data show 50,000 or so distinct CDR3 sequences, 10% seen once. The sequencing input was PBMCs. These TCRs come from a woman in her forties with HTLV-1-associated myelopathy (HAM/TSP).

This clonotype was observed a few times. The V and J genes are TRBV11-2 and TRBJ2-3; D is unresolved. There are 14 residues in the CDR3. CDR1 and CDR2 from the germline V gene are SGHAT and FQNNGV. V gave up 3 bases and J gave up 6 bases, with 13 bases separating them. CDR3: CASSFSGIKDTQYF. The CDR3 nucleotides read TGTGCCAGCAGCTTTAGTGGGATCAAGGATACGCAGTATTTT.

This clonotype was observed at least ten times. The gene calls are TRBV25-1 and TRBJ2-5, with TRBD2 matching over 8 bases. Looked up from germline, CDR1 is MGHDK and CDR2 is SYGVNS. The J segment lost 5 bases and the V segment lost 5 bases, leaving 16 bases of the junction unmatched. The CDR3 consists of 17 residues. CDR3 residues: CASSLSERGSTSETQYF. The CDR3 nucleotides are TGTGCCAGCAGTCTTAGTGAGCGGGGGTCAACAAGTGAGACCCAGTACTTC. Drawing the rest from reference TRBV25-1 and TRBJ2-5, the complete variable domain is EADIYQTPRYLVIGTGKKITLECSQTMGHDKMYWYQQDPGMELHLIHYSYGVNSTEKGDLSSESTVSRIRTEHFPLTLESARPSHTSQYLCASSLSERGSTSETQYFGPGTRLLVL.

This clonotype was recorded at least ten times. The chain employs TRBV29-1 and TRBJ2-2, with a tentative D call TRBD1 (5 bases). The CDR3 spans 13 residues. Between the trimmed V and J ends, which lost 7 bases and 1 base, there was a span of 10 bases. The V gene's germline CDR1 is SQVTM and CDR2 ANQGSEA. The CDR3, as DNA: TGCAGCGGCGTAACAGGGAACACCGGGGAGCTGTTTTTT. This codes for CSGVTGNTGELFF.

The sample holds many counts of this clonotype. This rearrangement joins TRBV5-6 to TRBJ1-5; 9 nucleotides align to TRBD1. Unmatched junction bases numbered 9, after V lost 3 bases and J lost 5 bases. Looked up from germline, CDR1 is SGHDT and CDR2 is YYEEEE. The CDR3 has 16 amino acids. CDR3 nucleotides: TGTGCCAGCAGCTCCAACCCGGGGACAGGGCATCAGCCCCAGCATTTT. Its protein is CASSSNPGTGHQPQHF.

In this sample, this clonotype turned up many times. V gene TRBV5-6 combines with J gene TRBJ1-1; no firm D call. The CDR3 spans 12 residues. Trimming cost V 0 bases and J 11 bases, with 11 bases left between them. Germline CDR1 SGHDT, CDR2 YYEEEE. The CDR3 here is CASSLGPSRAFF. As DNA, the CDR3 is TGTGCCAGCAGCTTGGGCCCATCCAGGGCTTTCTTT. Full variable domain (outside the CDR3, taken from reference TRBV5-6 and TRBJ1-1): DAGVTQSPTHLIKTRGQQVTLRCSPKSGHDTVSWYQQALGQGPQFIFQYYEEEERQRGNFPDRFSGHQFPNYSSELNVNALLLGDSALYLCASSLGPSRAFFGQGTRLTVV.